Below, 29 T cell receptor beta chains from the same sample are listed, as sequenced in a study of spatial heterogeneity in lung cancer. Study-level results: Mutation counts in tumors were tracked by counts of expanded intratumoral alpha and beta TCRs.

TCRdb reanalysed the 5' RACE reads using MiXCR and keeps one entry per CDR3 protein. This table holds 6,800 or so distinct CDR3 sequences, 6.5% to 8% found once. Their antigens are not known. Noted time point: sample taken at primary tumor resection. This material consisted of lung tumor tissue, taken at surgery. The receptors here all came from a male donor with early-stage non-small cell lung cancer.

This clonotype has at least ten counts. The rearrangement joins TRBV29-1 to TRBJ1-1; 9 bases match TRBD1. V shed 8 bases and J 4 bases; nucleotides not matched to a gene: 8. This CDR3 comprises 13 residues. The germline CDR1 and CDR2 sequences are SQVTM and ANQGSEA. CDR3 in DNA: TGCAGCCCTGCAGACAGGGGGGGCACTGAAGCTTTCTTT. Residues: CSPADRGGTEAFF. Complete variable domain (other parts from reference TRBV29-1 and TRBJ1-1): SAVISQKPSRDICQRGTSLTIQCQVDSQVTMMFWYRQQPGQSLTLIATANQGSEATYESGFVIDKFPISRPNLTFSTLTVSNMSPEDSSIYLCSPADRGGTEAFFGQGTRLTVV.

This clonotype is termed medium-sized. J is TRBJ2-7 and V is TRBV12-2; the D call TRBD2 from the table was never checked on the DNA. TRBV12-2 is a pseudogene locus. The CDR3 covers 14 residues. The CDR3 DNA is TGTGCAAGTCGCTCTTGCGGGACGCCCCACGAGCAGTACTTC. It is translated as CASRSCGTPHEQYF.

This clonotype was recorded at least ten times. The chain links TRBV10-3 to TRBJ2-7, with 7 bases lining up with TRBD2. Germline V gives CDR1 ENHRY, CDR2 SYGVKD. V shed 0 bases and J 1 base; nucleotides not matched to a gene: 6. CDR3 length equals 16 residues. CDR3 sequence reads: CAISESGGGISYEQYF. CDR3 nucleotides: TGTGCCATCAGTGAGTCTGGGGGGGGAATATCCTACGAGCAGTACTTC.

In this sample, this clonotype turned up many times. The V and J genes are TRBV12-3 or TRBV12-4 and TRBJ2-3, with 13 bases fitting TRBD2. The CDR3 is 17 residues long. Unmatched junction bases numbered 7, after V lost 3 bases and J lost 4 bases. CDR3 bases: TGTGCCAGCAGTTTGCCGACTAGCGGGGGGATCGCAGATACGCAGTATTTT. Protein product: CASSLPTSGGIADTQYF.

By frequency in the sample, this clonotype is medium-sized (0.01 to 0.1%). This chain uses TRBV6-1 with TRBJ1-4, with D tentatively TRBD1 (5 bases). The CDR3 runs to 15 residues. Trimming took off 2 bases at V and 6 bases at J, with 13 bases between the two ends. CDR1 is MNHNS and CDR2 is SASEGT in the germline V gene. CDR3 bases: TGTGCCAGCAGTGAACGCGCAGGGTATTATGAAAAACTGTTTTTT. As protein: CASSERAGYYEKLFF.

This clonotype was counted ten times or more. V usage is TRBV18 and J usage is TRBJ2-7; 8 positions match TRBD1. The CDR3 covers 14 residues. Germline V gene sequence: CDR1 KGHSH, CDR2 LQKENI. After removal of 5 bases from V and 2 bases from J, the junction contained 5 bases not matched to a gene. The CDR3 nucleotides read TGTGCCAGCTCAGTGGACAGGGCAGCCTACGAGCAGTACTTC. This codes for CASSVDRAAYEQYF.

There are many counts of this clonotype. The chain joins TRBV7-6 to TRBJ2-5, with 9 bases lining up with TRBD2. The junction had 6 bases not matched to a gene; V was cut back by 0 bases and J by 1 base. Germline V gene lookup returns CDR1 SGHVS and CDR2 FNYEAQ. There are 17 residues in the CDR3. CDR3 DNA sequence: TGTGCCAGCAGCTTAGCGTGGCGGGGGGGCATCCAAGAGACCCAGTACTTC. Protein product: CASSLAWRGGIQETQYF.

This clonotype is classed as medium-sized. This rearrangement joins TRBV6-5 to TRBJ1-1; D is ambiguous. The CDR3 is made up of 16 amino acids. Per germline, CDR1 MNHEY and CDR2 SVGAGI. V was shortened by 6 bases and J by 0 bases, with 17 bases between the two germline ends. The CDR3 protein is CASRPAGNSMNTEAFF. CDR3 nucleotides: TGTGCCAGCAGGCCCGCCGGCAACTCTATGAACACTGAAGCTTTCTTT.

This clonotype appeared many times. The CDR3: CSAEGVQETQYF. CDR3 bases: TGCAGTGCTGAGGGAGTTCAAGAGACCCAGTACTTC. J is TRBJ2-5 and V is TRBV20-1; D possibly corresponds to TRBD2 (5 bases). Trimming took 5 bases from V and 2 from J, leaving 9 bases between them. The V gene's germline CDR1 is DFQATT and CDR2 SNEGSKA (reference sequence). There are 12 residues in the CDR3.

This clonotype was observed many times. V and J are TRBV11-2 and TRBJ2-1; 8 bases are shared with TRBD1. The germline V gene has CDR1 SGHAT and CDR2 FQNNGV. Losses at the gene ends were 5 bases for V and 0 bases for J; bases not matched to a gene: 3. The CDR3 spans 15 residues. CDR3 residues: CASSQTGVSYNEQFF. CDR3 DNA: TGTGCCAGCAGCCAGACAGGGGTCTCCTACAATGAGCAGTTCTTC.

This clonotype was recorded at least ten times. V is TRBV7-9 and J is TRBJ1-2; 7 nucleotides agree with TRBD1. Germline CDR1 is SEHNR and CDR2 is FQNEAQ (reference sequence). CDR3 size: 12 residues. V was clipped by 5 bases and J by 5 bases; unmatched bases: 2. This chain's CDR3 is CASSGQEYGYTF. The CDR3 DNA reads as TGTGCCAGCAGCGGACAGGAATATGGCTACACCTTC. The entire variable domain, with the rest obtained from reference TRBV7-9 and TRBJ1-2, is as follows: DTGVSQNPRHKITKRGQNVTFRCDPISEHNRLYWYRQTLGQGPEFLTYFQNEAQLEKSRLLSDRFSAERPKGSFSTLEIQRTEQGDSAMYLCASSGQEYGYTFGSGTRLTVV.

This clonotype counts as medium-sized. This chain joins TRBV19 and TRBJ1-5, with TRBD1 matching 11 bases. CDR1 and CDR2 (germline): LNHDA, SQIVND (reference sequence). CDR3 length: 18 residues. J gave up 0 bases and V 8 bases, and 12 bases lay outside the gene matches. The CDR3 region is CASQPWWDRGYSNQPQHF. CDR3 sequence (DNA): TGTGCCAGTCAACCTTGGTGGGACAGGGGGTATAGCAATCAGCCCCAGCATTTT.

V usage is TRBV6-2 or TRBV6-3 and J usage is TRBJ2-5, with 10 nucleotides matching TRBD2. V lost 2 bases to trimming and J lost 2 bases; unmatched junction nucleotides: 2. Germline CDR1 is MNHEY and CDR2 is SVGEGT. The CDR3 consists of 15 residues. The CDR3 protein is CASSYPSGSQETQYF. CDR3 DNA: TGTGCCAGCAGTTACCCTAGCGGGAGTCAAGAGACCCAGTACTTC.

The chain has TRBV4-2 and TRBJ2-3; 8 nucleotides match TRBD2. Per the germline V gene, CDR1 is LGHNA and CDR2 is YNFKEQ. V lost 0 bases and J lost 6; bases outside the gene matches: 5. The CDR3 has 15 residues. The CDR3 DNA is TGTGCCAGCAGCCAAGAGCGGGGGGCGGTGGATACGCAGTATTTT. It translates to CASSQERGAVDTQYF.

By share of the sample, this clonotype is medium-sized. The V call is TRBV2, the J call TRBJ2-1; a possible D gene is TRBD1 (5 bases). CDR3 length: 14 residues. V shed 7 bases and J shed 6 bases, with 16 bases lying between them. Looked up from germline, CDR1 is SNHLY and CDR2 is FYNNEI. DNA for the CDR3: TGTGCCAGCATGAGGACACTAATGAGCAATGAGCAGTTCTTC. Its protein is CASMRTLMSNEQFF. Drawing the rest from reference TRBV2 and TRBJ2-1, the complete variable domain is EPEVTQTPSHQVTQMGQEVILRCVPISNHLYFYWYRQILGQKVEFLVSFYNNEISEKSEIFDDQFSVERPDGSNFTLKIRSTKLEDSAMYFCASMRTLMSNEQFFGPGTRLTVL.

Within the sample, this clonotype is medium-sized. The gene calls are TRBV5-1 and TRBJ2-3; the match to TRBD2 covers 9 bases. The CDR3 has 16 residues. With V trimmed by 4 bases and J by 2 bases, 8 bases remained unmatched. From germline, CDR1 is SGHRS and CDR2 YFSETQ. CDR3 nucleotides: TGCGCCAGCAGCCCCCCGGGACTAGCCTCCACAGATACGCAGTATTTT. Its protein is CASSPPGLASTDTQYF.

Relative to its sample, this clonotype is medium-sized. The chain couples TRBV30 to TRBJ2-5; 10 bases agree with TRBD2. Per the germline V gene, CDR1 is GTSNPN and CDR2 is SVGIG (reference sequence). V shed 4 bases and J 3 bases; nucleotides not matched to a gene: 11. The CDR3 totals 16 residues. The CDR3 bases are TGTGCCTGGAAGGACGACTGGCTAGCGGGGGAAGAGACCCAGTACTTC. It encodes CAWKDDWLAGEETQYF.

Relative to its sample, this clonotype is medium-sized (0.01 to 0.1%). The rearrangement joins TRBV20-1 to TRBJ2-1; 8 bases map to TRBD2. Unmatched junction bases numbered 10, after V lost 4 bases and J lost 2 bases. This CDR3 has 16 amino acids. The germline V gene encodes CDR1 DFQATT and CDR2 SNEGSKA (reference sequence). This CDR3 is CSATPRVGLAYNEQFF. CDR3 nucleotides: TGCAGTGCTACCCCGCGCGTGGGACTAGCCTACAATGAGCAGTTCTTC.

This clonotype is medium-sized within its sample. This chain connects TRBV11-2 to TRBJ2-3; D ambiguous. The germline V and J ends were trimmed by 7 bases and 1 base, with 12 bases remaining between them. Germline V lookup: CDR1 SGHAT, CDR2 FQNNGV. This CDR3 region has 14 residues. CDR3 amino acids: CASTVLIRTDTQYF. The CDR3 DNA follows: TGTGCCAGCACCGTCTTAATACGCACAGATACGCAGTATTTT.

This clonotype has ten or more counts. The chain links TRBV29-1 to TRBJ2-1, with 13 bases aligning to TRBD2. Germline V gene lookup returns CDR1 SQVTM and CDR2 ANQGSEA. V gave up 0 bases and J gave up 5 bases; unmatched junction bases: 1. The CDR3 loop spans 15 amino acids. The CDR3 sequence is CSVEDGLAGDNEQFF. DNA of the CDR3: TGCAGCGTTGAAGATGGACTAGCGGGGGACAATGAGCAGTTCTTC.

In this sample, this clonotype turned up many times. The rearrangement joins TRBV20-1 to TRBJ2-2; D unclear. Germline CDR1 DFQATT, CDR2 SNEGSKA (reference sequence). The CDR3 is 13 amino acids. V was clipped by 5 bases and J by 4 bases, with 11 bases between them. The DNA of the CDR3 is TGCAGTGCTCCGGCCTCGGTCACCGGGGAGCTGTTTTTT. As protein: CSAPASVTGELFF.

This clonotype was found many times. The chain links TRBV12-3 or TRBV12-4 to TRBJ2-2, with TRBD2 matching over 7 bases. CDR3 size: 16 residues. Trimming cost V 6 bases and J 6 bases; bases outside gene matches: 13. Here the CDR3 DNA reads TGTGCCAGCAGCCCTAGTTGGCGGGAGTCAGCCGGGGAGCTGTTTTTT. It encodes CASSPSWRESAGELFF.

This clonotype appeared many times. The chain recombines TRBV7-9 with TRBJ1-2; D gene uncertain. The CDR3 has 17 amino acids. The germline V and J ends were trimmed by 1 base and 0 bases, with 15 bases remaining between them. CDR1 is SEHNR, CDR2 FQNEAQ, per germline (reference sequence). The CDR3 sequence: CASSLEAAGGSNYGYTF. CDR3 nucleotide sequence: TGTGCCAGCAGCTTAGAGGCGGCAGGAGGGTCTAACTATGGCTACACCTTC.

This clonotype was picked up many times. The genes are TRBV29-1 and TRBJ2-3, with D possibly TRBD1 on 6 matching bases. The CDR3 length is 15 residues. CDR1 and CDR2 from the germline V gene are SQVTM and ANQGSEA. Trimming left V 3 bases short and J 0 bases short, with 13 bases between. CDR3 coding DNA: TGCAGCGTTGAGCCCAGGGGAACTAGCACAGATACGCAGTATTTT. Protein sequence: CSVEPRGTSTDTQYF.

A few counts support this clonotype. The chain carries TRBV10-3 and TRBJ2-7; D not resolved. The CDR3 totals 12 residues. V was trimmed by 3 bases and J by 3 bases, leaving 6 bases between them. The germline V gene has CDR1 ENHRY and CDR2 SYGVKD. The CDR3 loop is CAISDRVYEQYF. CDR3 sequence (DNA): TGTGCCATCAGTGACAGAGTCTACGAGCAGTACTTC.

In its sample, this clonotype is medium-sized. The rearrangement uses TRBV3-1 and TRBJ2-3, with 8 bases lining up with TRBD2. The CDR3 consists of 16 residues. V was clipped by 4 bases and J by 1 base; unmatched bases: 7. Germline CDR1 reads LGHDT; CDR2 reads YNNKEL (reference sequence). CDR3 residues: CASSLRSGARTDTQYF. CDR3 DNA sequence: TGTGCCAGCAGCCTCCGTAGCGGGGCCCGCACAGATACGCAGTATTTT.

Within the sample, this clonotype is medium-sized (0.01 to 0.1%). The chain uses TRBV5-4 and TRBJ2-3; D may be TRBD1 (6 bases). The CDR3 has 13 amino acids. Trimming pared 2 bases from V and 6 bases from J, leaving 10 bases between. Germline V CDR1 and CDR2: SGHNT, YYREEE (reference sequence). DNA for the CDR3: TGTGCCAGCAGCTTAGGGGGTACGGATACGCAGTATTTT. It codes for CASSLGGTDTQYF.

This clonotype was detected ten times or more. The chain is built from TRBV5-8 and TRBJ1-1; weak D call: TRBD1 (5 bases). V was pared by 3 bases and J by 6 bases, with 15 bases between. Germline V gives CDR1 SGHTS, CDR2 YDEGEE. The CDR3 has 14 amino acids. This chain's CDR3 is CASSSRVETPEAFF. The CDR3 region has the DNA TGTGCCAGCAGCTCCAGGGTAGAAACCCCTGAAGCTTTCTTT.

This clonotype was seen only a few times. The chain links TRBV4-1 to TRBJ2-5, with TRBD2 identical over 8 bases. This CDR3 spans 16 amino acids. J was trimmed by 4 bases and V by 0 bases; bases with no gene match: 7. The germline gives CDR1 MGHRA, CDR2 YSYEKL. CDR3 amino acids: CASSQEARLARETQYF. The CDR3 DNA reads as TGCGCCAGCAGCCAAGAGGCCCGACTAGCGAGAGAGACCCAGTACTTC.